A single sample gave rise to the 16 T cell receptor beta chains below, sequenced in a study of cytomegalovirus exposure and HLA in healthy donors. With 60 Vbeta and 13 Jbeta primers, the PCR was carried out. Using immunoSEQ multiplex PCR, the repertoire was profiled, and TCRdb retains in-frame clones only, with some absent. The sample shows 200,000 to 250,000 clones, about 80% of them seen only once. The sample taken for sequencing was PBMCs. These receptors originate from a woman aged 40-49 years in good health and CMV-seronegative.

This clone was picked up one time. V gene TRBV5-1 combines with J gene TRBJ2-2; D remains unclear. V lost 0 bases, J lost 4 bases, and 13 bases lay in between. This CDR3 is built from 16 residues. Germline CDR1 SGHRS, CDR2 YFSETQ. The CDR3 DNA reads TGCGCCAGCAGCTTGGGTCTTGGTTCGGGCACCGGGGAGCTGTTTTTT. Residues: CASSLGLGSGTGELFF.

V and J are TRBV5-5 and TRBJ1-1; D is undetermined. Germline V gene data show CDR1 as SGHKS and CDR2 as YYEKEE (reference sequence). The V and J ends lost 2 bases and 5 bases respectively, with 10 bases between them. This CDR3 spans 13 amino acids. CDR3 nucleotide sequence: TGTGCCAGCAGCTTCAGTCCGAAGACTGAAGCTTTCTTT. The encoded protein is CASSFSPKTEAFF.

The genes are TRBV7-2 and TRBJ2-2; the match to TRBD1 covers 8 bases. The CDR3 sequence is 18 residues long. Germline lookup yields CDR1 SGHTA and CDR2 FQGNSA. V lost 2 bases and J lost 3; bases outside the gene matches: 11. The CDR3 region has the DNA TGTGCCAGCAGCTTATGGGGGCAGGGGGCCACTTACACCGGGGAGCTGTTTTTT. The encoded protein is CASSLWGQGATYTGELFF.

The rearrangement joins TRBV19 to TRBJ1-1; D is ambiguous. From germline, CDR1 is LNHDA and CDR2 SQIVND (reference sequence). The germline V and J ends were trimmed by 3 bases and 2 bases, with 13 bases remaining between them. The CDR3 has 15 residues. The CDR3 nucleotides read TGTGCCAGTAGTATGGTCGGGGTGGGCAACACTGAAGCTTTCTTT. Translated, it gives CASSMVGVGNTEAFF.

CDR3 protein: CASSFVPGSPYEQYF. CDR3 in DNA: TGCGCCAGCAGCTTTGTCCCAGGATCCCCCTACGAGCAGTACTTC. This sequence joins TRBV5-1 and TRBJ2-7, with D uncertain. The germline V gene has CDR1 SGHRS and CDR2 YFSETQ. V gave up 2 bases and J gave up 2 bases, with 14 bases separating them. The CDR3 is made up of 15 amino acids.

This sequence joins TRBV19 and TRBJ2-5; TRBD1 agrees at 7 bases. Losses at the gene ends were 3 bases for V and 1 base for J; bases not matched to a gene: 2. The CDR3 is 14 amino acids. Germline V gene sequence: CDR1 LNHDA, CDR2 SQIVND (reference sequence). The CDR3 DNA reads as TGTGCCAGTAGTATGTACAGGGGCCAAGAGACCCAGTACTTC. Protein: CASSMYRGQETQYF.

The chain couples TRBV6-5 to TRBJ2-3; TRBD1 might be the D (6 bases). Trimming removed 2 bases from V and 2 bases from J, with 8 bases in between. From germline, CDR1 is MNHEY and CDR2 SVGAGI. CDR3 length equals 14 residues. The CDR3 protein is CASSYQGTTDTQYF. CDR3 DNA: TGTGCCAGCAGTTACCAGGGGACCACAGATACGCAGTATTTT.

This chain links TRBV5-5 with TRBJ2-7; the D is unclear. Trimming pared 6 bases from V and 2 bases from J, leaving 15 bases between. Germline V gene lookup returns CDR1 SGHKS and CDR2 YYEKEE (reference sequence). The CDR3 loop spans 14 amino acids. CDR3 region: CASTHPQATYEQYF. The CDR3, as DNA: TGTGCCAGCACACATCCCCAGGCGACCTACGAGCAGTACTTC.

The V call is TRBV5-1, the J call TRBJ1-2, with unresolved D. The V end lost 6 bases, the J end lost 4 bases, and 16 bases lay between the germline ends. Per the germline V gene, CDR1 is SGHRS and CDR2 is YFSETQ. The CDR3 runs 14 residues. CDR3 bases: TGCGCCAGCACCCACGGGGATCTTGCCTATGGCTACACCTTC. It translates to CASTHGDLAYGYTF. Together with reference TRBV5-1 and TRBJ1-2, the CDR3 gives the full variable domain: KAGVTQTPRYLIKTRGQQVTLSCSPISGHRSVSWYQQTPGQGLQFLFEYFSETQRNKGNFPGRFSGRQFSNSRSEMNVSTLELGDSALYLCASTHGDLAYGYTFGSGTRLTVV.

This clone was detected once. The genes are TRBV5-1 and TRBJ1-5, with TRBD1 matching 10 bases. There are 17 residues in the CDR3. Germline CDR1 is SGHRS and CDR2 is YFSETQ. The junction had 12 bases not matched to a gene; V was cut back by 4 bases and J by 5 bases. The CDR3 sequence is CASSRDRDRGRDQPQHF. CDR3 DNA: TGCGCCAGCAGCCGGGACCGGGACAGGGGACGGGATCAGCCCCAGCATTTT. The full variable domain, in which reference TRBV5-1 and TRBJ1-5 provide the parts outside the CDR3, is KAGVTQTPRYLIKTRGQQVTLSCSPISGHRSVSWYQQTPGQGLQFLFEYFSETQRNKGNFPGRFSGRQFSNSRSEMNVSTLELGDSALYLCASSRDRDRGRDQPQHFGDGTRLSIL.

The V call is TRBV19, the J call TRBJ1-1; 7 nucleotides match TRBD1. The CDR3 runs 14 residues. Trimming cost V 4 bases and J 2 bases; bases outside gene matches: 4. Germline V gene data show CDR1 as LNHDA and CDR2 as SQIVND (reference sequence). In nucleotides, the CDR3 is TGTGCCAGTAGTACCCAGGGGGTAAACACTGAAGCTTTCTTT. As protein: CASSTQGVNTEAFF.

The table lists this clone with a count of one. This chain joins TRBV7-6 and TRBJ1-5; 10 bases align to TRBD1. Looked up from germline, CDR1 is SGHVS and CDR2 is FNYEAQ. J was trimmed by 0 bases and V by 5 bases; bases with no gene match: 4. This CDR3 comprises 16 residues. The DNA for the CDR3 is TGTGCCAGCAGCCGAGGGACAGGGGATAGCAATCAGCCCCAGCATTTT. Translation: CASSRGTGDSNQPQHF.

The V and J genes are TRBV30 and TRBJ2-3; TRBD1 matches at 7 bases. Losses at the gene ends were 3 bases for V and 8 bases for J; bases not matched to a gene: 8. The CDR3 extends over 13 amino acids. The germline CDR1 and CDR2 sequences are GTSNPN and SVGIG (reference sequence). In nucleotides, the CDR3 is TGTGCCTGGAGCGGTAGCAGGGGGTCTACGCAGTATTTT. This translates into CAWSGSRGSTQYF.

V gene TRBV7-9 combines with J gene TRBJ2-7, with 10 bases lining up with TRBD1. V was pared by 3 bases and J by 3 bases, with 5 bases of the junction left unmatched. Germline values: CDR1 SEHNR, CDR2 FQNEAQ (reference sequence). The CDR3 runs 15 residues. CDR3 loop: CASSLPGQGIYEQYF. The DNA for the CDR3 is TGTGCCAGCAGCTTGCCGGGACAGGGGATCTACGAGCAGTACTTC.

There are a few counts of this clone. The chain is built from TRBV5-4 and TRBJ1-4; 7 bases agree with TRBD1. CDR3 length equals 15 residues. Germline V gene data show CDR1 as SGHNT and CDR2 as YYREEE (reference sequence). The junction had 3 bases not matched to a gene; V was cut back by 1 base and J by 3 bases. CDR3 coding DNA: TGTGCCAGCAGCTTGCAGACAGGGCCTAATGAAAAACTGTTTTTT. Translated: CASSLQTGPNEKLFF. The full variable domain, in which reference TRBV5-4 and TRBJ1-4 provide the parts outside the CDR3, is ETGVTQSPTHLIKTRGQQVTLRCSSQSGHNTVSWYQQALGQGPQFIFQYYREEENGRGNFPPRFSGLQFPNYSSELNVNALELDDSALYLCASSLQTGPNEKLFFGSGTQLSVL.

The rearrangement joins TRBV11-3 to TRBJ1-2, with 7 bases fitting TRBD1. Germline-derived CDR1 and CDR2 are SGHNT and YENEEA. The junction had 9 bases not matched to a gene; V was cut back by 5 bases and J by 6 bases. The CDR3 contains 14 residues. For the CDR3, the DNA is TGTGCCAGCAGCCTAAGGACAGGCGCCAATGGCTACACCTTC. Translated: CASSLRTGANGYTF. Together with reference TRBV11-3 and TRBJ1-2, the CDR3 gives the full variable domain: EAGVVQSPRYKIIEKKQPVAFWCNPISGHNTLYWYLQNLGQGPELLIRYENEEAVDDSQLPKDRFSAERLKGVDSTLKIQPAELGDSAVYLCASSLRTGANGYTFGSGTRLTVV.